This TCR beta chain was identified during a study of CXCR3-negative and CXCR3-positive naive CD8 T cells. The germline gives CDR1 SGHKS, CDR2 YYEKEE (reference sequence). The CDR3 has 13 residues. TRB cDNA libraries were made by UMI-labeled 5' RACE. TCRdb re-called the 5' RACE reads; every CDR3 protein appears as one record, without DNA. This sample's table reports about 9,000 distinct CDR3 sequences. The sequence was collected from a human donor in good health. Some clones in this sample may be carry-over from other donors' samples. The chain combines TRBV5-5 with TRBJ2-7. Material for sequencing was naive CXCR3- CD8+ T cells from blood. Documented subset: CD45RO-CCR7+CD27+CD95- naive CD8+ T cells lacking CXCR3 (TNR3-). The CDR3 region is CASSDISSYEQYF.